Following are 17 T cell receptor beta chains from one sample sequenced in a study of CD8 T cells in ankylosing spondylitis. TCRdb re-derived calls from the 5' RACE reads in MiXCR, one entry per CDR3 protein. The sample carries 300,000 to 400,000 distinct CDR3 sequences, 20% recorded once. Material for sequencing was blood, either unsorted or a sorted T cell fraction (not recorded which). Every receptor here comes from a male donor with ankylosing spondylitis or in good health (not recorded which).

Only a few counts were recorded for this clonotype. The gene calls are TRBV12-3 or TRBV12-4 and TRBJ1-6; 9 nucleotides line up with TRBD1. V lost 2 bases and J lost 6; bases outside the gene matches: 5. The CDR3 contains 16 residues. Written as DNA, the CDR3 is TGTGCCAGCAGTTTACGAGGGACAGGGAGTAATTCACCCCTCCACTTT. Its protein product is CASSLRGTGSNSPLHF.

V is TRBV29-1 and J is TRBJ2-2, with TRBD2 matching over 10 bases. V lost 5 bases, J lost 2 bases, and 11 bases stayed unmatched. CDR1 and CDR2 (germline): SQVTM, ANQGSEA. This CDR3 has 17 amino acids. The CDR3: CSVMSGGASHNTGELFF. DNA for the CDR3: TGCAGCGTTATGAGCGGGGGGGCGTCTCATAACACCGGGGAGCTGTTTTTT.

The chain links TRBV10-3 to TRBJ2-2, with TRBD2 matching 8 bases. Germline V lookup: CDR1 ENHRY, CDR2 SYGVKD. Trimming removed 11 bases from V and 7 bases from J; junction bases left unmatched: 9. The length of the CDR3 is 13 residues. CDR3 sequence: CALGGARDGELFF. Here the CDR3 DNA reads TGTGCCCTCGGGGGGGCCAGGGACGGGGAGCTGTTTTTT.

The V and J genes are TRBV20-1 and TRBJ2-1; D gene ambiguous. Trimming stripped 3 bases from V and 6 bases from J, with 6 bases between. The CDR3 sequence is 11 residues long. Per the germline V gene, CDR1 is DFQATT and CDR2 is SNEGSKA (reference sequence). CDR3 sequence: CSASRVNEQFF. The CDR3 DNA sequence: TGCAGTGCTAGTCGGGTCAATGAGCAGTTCTTC.

The J gene is TRBJ1-2, the V gene TRBV14; possibly TRBD1 for D (5 bases). The CDR3 is 19 residues long. V gave up 2 bases and J gave up 6 bases, with 28 bases separating them. The germline CDR1 and CDR2 sequences are SGHDN and FVKESK. The CDR3 spells CASSQLLTQTGPQRDGYTF. In nucleotides, the CDR3 is TGTGCCAGCAGCCAACTACTAACTCAGACGGGACCTCAGAGGGATGGCTACACCTTC.

In DNA, the CDR3 is TGTGCCAGCACCCACTGGGGGGGAGTGGAGACCCAGTACTTC. This encodes CASTHWGGVETQYF. The chain uses TRBV5-6 and TRBJ2-5; TRBD2 agrees at 7 bases. Looked up from germline, CDR1 is SGHDT and CDR2 is YYEEEE. V trimming: 6 bases; J trimming: 5 bases; junction bases outside the gene matches: 10. The length of the CDR3 is 14 residues.

A few counts support this clonotype. This chain links TRBV12-3 or TRBV12-4 with TRBJ2-2; possibly TRBD1 for D (5 bases). The CDR3 runs 16 residues. With 4 bases removed from V and 0 bases from J, the gap between germline ends came to 12 bases. The CDR3 loop reads CASSSFDRPNTGELFF. The CDR3, as DNA: TGTGCCAGCAGTTCCTTCGACAGACCGAACACCGGGGAGCTGTTTTTT.

The chain links TRBV12-3 or TRBV12-4 to TRBJ1-5, with D uncertain. This CDR3 spans 13 amino acids. The V end lost 7 bases, the J end lost 4 bases, and 11 bases lay between the germline ends. The CDR3: CASNSGENQPQHF. CDR3 DNA: TGTGCCAGCAATAGCGGAGAGAATCAGCCCCAGCATTTT.

This chain uses TRBV19 with TRBJ2-5, with D perhaps matching TRBD1 (8 bases). CDR1 LNHDA and CDR2 SQIVND come from the germline V gene (reference sequence). Trimming took 3 bases from V and 7 from J, leaving 15 bases between them. The CDR3 runs to 14 residues. The CDR3 region is CASSILDREGTQYF. For the CDR3, the DNA is TGTGCCAGTAGTATCCTGGACAGGGAGGGGACCCAGTACTTC.

J is TRBJ1-1 and V is TRBV29-1; D is unresolved. The CDR3 spans 8 residues. Trimming pared 3 bases from V and 9 bases from J, leaving 2 bases between. Germline CDR1 SQVTM, CDR2 ANQGSEA. CDR3 loop: CSVDQAFF. The CDR3 nucleotides are TGCAGCGTTGATCAAGCTTTCTTT.

This rearrangement joins TRBV6-5 to TRBJ2-3; a weak D match, TRBD2 (6 bases). V lost 2 bases, J lost 2 bases, and 8 bases lay in between. The CDR3 runs 14 residues. CDR1 is MNHEY, CDR2 SVGAGI, per germline. The CDR3 is CASSYGGTTDTQYF. CDR3 sequence (DNA): TGTGCCAGCAGTTACGGGGGGACCACAGATACGCAGTATTTT.

CDR3 coding DNA: TGCGCCAGCAGCTTGGGGACAGGGATCGGCTATGGCTACACCTTC. Protein: CASSLGTGIGYGYTF. This rearrangement joins TRBV5-1 to TRBJ1-2, with 8 bases fitting TRBD1. This CDR3 spans 15 amino acids. J lost 4 bases, V lost 0 bases, and 5 bases had no gene match. Germline loops: CDR1 SGHRS, CDR2 YFSETQ.

J is TRBJ2-3 and V is TRBV7-8, with D perhaps TRBD2 (6 bases). The V end was cut by 5 bases, the J end by 1 base, with 16 bases between. Germline CDR1 is SGHVS and CDR2 is FQNEAQ. The CDR3 runs to 16 residues. The CDR3 DNA reads TGTGCCAGCAGCCATCGCTCTTGGGAGGGCACAGATACGCAGTATTTT. Its protein is CASSHRSWEGTDTQYF.

There are a few counts of this clonotype. The V and J genes are TRBV29-1 and TRBJ2-7; D is perhaps TRBD1 or TRBD2 (5 bases each). V lost 7 bases, J lost 0 bases, and 22 bases lay in between. From germline, CDR1 is SQVTM and CDR2 ANQGSEA. CDR3 length: 16 residues. The CDR3 DNA sequence: TGCAGCGCTAAATCGCCGGGACCGAAGAGCTCCTACGAGCAGTACTTC. Translated, it gives CSAKSPGPKSSYEQYF.

The V gene is TRBV24-1, the J gene TRBJ2-3; D is unclear. The V and J ends lost 4 bases and 2 bases respectively, with 12 bases between them. The CDR3 has 15 residues. Per germline, CDR1 KGHDR and CDR2 SFDVKD. The CDR3 sequence: CATSDNRKDTDTQYF. CDR3 DNA sequence: TGTGCCACCAGTGACAACCGAAAGGACACAGATACGCAGTATTTT.

The chain links TRBV25-1 to TRBJ2-1; D possibly matches TRBD1 or TRBD2 (5 bases each). CDR1 MGHDK and CDR2 SYGVNS come from the germline V gene. This CDR3 is 15 amino acids long. The germline V and J ends were trimmed by 0 bases and 1 base, with 7 bases remaining between them. The CDR3 is CASSEYGASYNEQFF. The CDR3 DNA is TGTGCCAGCAGTGAATACGGGGCTTCCTACAATGAGCAGTTCTTC.

This clonotype was seen a few times. The rearrangement links TRBV9 to TRBJ1-1; D call uncertain. The CDR3 spans 13 residues. The germline V and J ends were trimmed by 3 bases and 2 bases, with 8 bases remaining between them. Germline V gene data show CDR1 as SGDLS and CDR2 as YYNGEE. CDR3 amino acids: CASSAEINTEAFF. Written as DNA, the CDR3 is TGTGCCAGCAGCGCAGAAATTAACACTGAAGCTTTCTTT.